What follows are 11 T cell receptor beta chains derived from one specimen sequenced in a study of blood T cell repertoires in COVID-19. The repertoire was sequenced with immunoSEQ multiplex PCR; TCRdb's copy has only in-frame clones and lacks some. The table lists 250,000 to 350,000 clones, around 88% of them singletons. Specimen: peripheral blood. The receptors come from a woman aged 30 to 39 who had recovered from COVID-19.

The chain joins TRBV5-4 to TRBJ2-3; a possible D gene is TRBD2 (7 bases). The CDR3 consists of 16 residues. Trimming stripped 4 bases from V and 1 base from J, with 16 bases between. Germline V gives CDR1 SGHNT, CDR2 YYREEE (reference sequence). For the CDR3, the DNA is TGTGCCAGCAGCCCCCAGTTGGGGGGGCGCACAGATACGCAGTATTTT. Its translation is CASSPQLGGRTDTQYF.

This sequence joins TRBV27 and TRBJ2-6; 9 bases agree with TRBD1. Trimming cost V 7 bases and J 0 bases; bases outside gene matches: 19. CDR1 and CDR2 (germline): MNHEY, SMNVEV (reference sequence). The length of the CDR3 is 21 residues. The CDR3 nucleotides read TGTGCCAGCACTACCATCCGGGACAGGGAAAGCGGGGCCTCTGGGGCCAACGTCCTGACTTTC. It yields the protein CASTTIRDRESGASGANVLTF.

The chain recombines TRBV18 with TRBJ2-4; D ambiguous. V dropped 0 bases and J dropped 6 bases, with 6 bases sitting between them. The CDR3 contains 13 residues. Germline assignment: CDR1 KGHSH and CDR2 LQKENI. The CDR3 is CASSPPERNIQYF. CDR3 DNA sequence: TGTGCCAGCTCACCACCGGAGCGAAACATTCAGTACTTC. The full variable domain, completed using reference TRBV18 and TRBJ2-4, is NAGVMQNPRHLVRRRGQEARLRCSPMKGHSHVYWYRQLPEEGLKFMVYLQKENIIDESGMPKERFSAEFPKEGPSILRIQQVVRGDSAAYFCASSPPERNIQYFGAGTRLSVL.

The CDR3 coding sequence is TGTGCCAGCAGTGATATCGGACAGTCCTCTGGAAACACCATATATTTT. Amino acid sequence: CASSDIGQSSGNTIYF. The chain couples TRBV6-1 to TRBJ1-3, with D maybe TRBD1 (6 bases). The CDR3 totals 16 residues. Trimming left V 3 bases short and J 0 bases short, with 12 bases between. Germline loops: CDR1 MNHNS, CDR2 SASEGT.

The CDR3 DNA is TGCACCAGCAGCCAAGATCCCCCGCGGGGGGGGACAGATACGCAGTATTTT. Its translation: CTSSQDPPRGGTDTQYF. The chain carries TRBV1 and TRBJ2-3; TRBD2 was called by the table and not checked on the DNA. TRBV1 corresponds to a pseudogene. The CDR3 runs 17 residues.

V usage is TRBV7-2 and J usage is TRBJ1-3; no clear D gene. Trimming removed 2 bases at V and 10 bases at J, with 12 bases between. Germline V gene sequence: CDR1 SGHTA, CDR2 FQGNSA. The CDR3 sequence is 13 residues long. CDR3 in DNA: TGTGCCAGCAGCTTATTGTCCGGGGATACCATATATTTT. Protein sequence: CASSLLSGDTIYF. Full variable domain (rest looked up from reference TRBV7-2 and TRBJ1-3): GAGVSQSPSNKVTEKGKDVELRCDPISGHTALYWYRQSLGQGLEFLIYFQGNSAPDKSGLPSDRFSAERTGGSVSTLTIQRTQQEDSAVYLCASSLLSGDTIYFGEGSWLTVV.

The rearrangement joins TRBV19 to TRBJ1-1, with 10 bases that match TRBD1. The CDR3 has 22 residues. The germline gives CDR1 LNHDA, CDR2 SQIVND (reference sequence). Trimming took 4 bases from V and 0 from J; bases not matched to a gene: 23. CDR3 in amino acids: CASSTLNLVPGQGQRMNTEAFF. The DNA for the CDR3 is TGTGCCAGTAGTACTCTCAACCTGGTCCCGGGACAGGGGCAGAGGATGAACACTGAAGCTTTCTTT.

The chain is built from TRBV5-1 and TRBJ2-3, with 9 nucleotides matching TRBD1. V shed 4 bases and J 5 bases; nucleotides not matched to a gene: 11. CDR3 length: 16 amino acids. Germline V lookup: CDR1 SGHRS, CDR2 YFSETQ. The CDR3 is CASSTGTGNTGDTQYF. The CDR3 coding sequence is TGCGCCAGCAGCACCGGGACAGGGAATACGGGAGATACGCAGTATTTT.

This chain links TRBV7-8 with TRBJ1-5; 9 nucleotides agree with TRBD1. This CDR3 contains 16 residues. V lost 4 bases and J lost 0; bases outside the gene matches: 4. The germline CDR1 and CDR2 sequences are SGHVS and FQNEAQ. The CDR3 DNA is TGTGCCAGCAGCTATACAGGGGGCCATAGCAATCAGCCCCAGCATTTT. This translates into CASSYTGGHSNQPQHF.

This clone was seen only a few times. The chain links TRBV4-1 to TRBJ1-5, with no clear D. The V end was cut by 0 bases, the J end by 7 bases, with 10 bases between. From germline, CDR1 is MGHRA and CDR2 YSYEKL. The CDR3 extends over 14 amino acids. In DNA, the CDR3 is TGCGCCAGCAGCCAAGAACCCACAATCCAGCCCCAGCATTTT. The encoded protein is CASSQEPTIQPQHF.

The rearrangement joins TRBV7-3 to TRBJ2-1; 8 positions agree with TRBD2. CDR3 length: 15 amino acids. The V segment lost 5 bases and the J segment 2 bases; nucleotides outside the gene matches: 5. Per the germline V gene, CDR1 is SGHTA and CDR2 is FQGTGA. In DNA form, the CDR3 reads TGTGCCAGCAGCCCCGGAGCGGGGGCCTACAATGAGCAGTTCTTC. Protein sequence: CASSPGAGAYNEQFF.